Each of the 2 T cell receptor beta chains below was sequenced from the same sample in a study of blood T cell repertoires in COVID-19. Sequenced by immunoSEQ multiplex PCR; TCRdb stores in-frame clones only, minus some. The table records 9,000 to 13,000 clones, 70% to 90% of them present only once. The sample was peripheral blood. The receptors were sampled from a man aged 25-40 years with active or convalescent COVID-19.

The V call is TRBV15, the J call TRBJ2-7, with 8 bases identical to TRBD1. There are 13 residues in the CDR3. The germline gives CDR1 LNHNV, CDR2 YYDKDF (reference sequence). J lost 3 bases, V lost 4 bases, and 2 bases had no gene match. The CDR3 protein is CATSIDRGYEQYV. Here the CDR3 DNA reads TGTGCCACCAGCATTGACAGGGGCTACGAGCAGTACGTC.

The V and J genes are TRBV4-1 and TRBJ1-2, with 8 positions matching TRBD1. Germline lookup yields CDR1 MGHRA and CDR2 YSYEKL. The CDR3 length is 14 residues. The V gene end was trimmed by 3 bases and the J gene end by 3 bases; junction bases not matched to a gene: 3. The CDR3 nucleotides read TGCGCCAGCAGCCAGCAGACAGGGGACTATGGCTACACCTTC. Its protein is CASSQQTGDYGYTF.